The entry that follows covers one TCR beta chain sequence. Assay: immunoSEQ multiplex PCR; the TCRdb copy retains only in-frame clones and omits some. The data show 75,000 or so clones, 83% seen once. This record belongs to a study of blood T cell repertoires in COVID-19. In the study overall: PBMCs, B-cell-depleted T cells, or T cells were the source of the cDNA or gDNA that made up the material.

Germline V lookup: CDR1 SGHTA, CDR2 FQGNSA. The CDR3 runs 16 residues. V shed 3 bases, J shed 7 bases, and the junction held 7 bases outside the gene matches. This receptor was taken from a woman older than 75 with acute or convalescent COVID-19. The sequenced material came from peripheral blood. J is TRBJ2-7 and V is TRBV7-2, with TRBD2 matching over 15 bases. For the CDR3, the DNA is TGTGCCAGCAGCTTGGGACTAGCGGGGGGCCGAGGAGAGCAGTACTTC. Its translation is CASSLGLAGGRGEQYF.